Each of the 19 T cell receptor beta chains below was sequenced from the same sample in a study of CD8+CD57+ T cells in acquired aplastic anemia. Both TCR beta VDJ combination and CDR3 sequence profiling were carried out. Genomic DNA was the template for this profiling. TCRdb passed the reads through MiXCR, listing each CDR3 protein once. Of about 180,000 distinct CDR3 sequences in the sample, 55% to 65% are singletons; the top ten hold under 45%. CD8+CD57+ cell expansion had been shown by flow cytometry in patients chosen for sequencing. Sample: sorted CD4+, CD8+, or CD8+CD57+ T cells (not recorded which) from PBMCs. The receptors stem from a human donor with aplastic anemia.

This clonotype was counted ten times or more. The chain carries TRBV7-9 and TRBJ2-3, with TRBD1 identical over 7 bases. The germline V gene has CDR1 SEHNR and CDR2 FQNEAQ (reference sequence). The CDR3 has 14 amino acids. The J segment lost 4 bases and the V segment lost 5 bases, leaving 6 bases of the junction unmatched. The CDR3 protein is CASSARTGPDTQYF. The DNA of the CDR3 is TGTGCCAGCAGCGCGAGGACAGGTCCAGATACGCAGTATTTT.

About this clonotype: A much larger clone sits a single nucleotide away, making a read error possible. The gene calls are TRBV6-6 and TRBJ2-3; 10 bases line up with TRBD2. CDR3 length: 15 residues. Germline loops: CDR1 MNHNY, CDR2 SVGAGI (reference sequence). Germline trimming cut 8 bases from V and 6 bases from J; bases unmatched to any gene: 11. The chain's CDR3 is CASGRQRGGPDTQYF. For the CDR3, the DNA is TGTGCCAGCGGCCGGCAGCGGGGGGGCCCCGATACGCAGTATTTT.

The V call is TRBV7-3, the J call TRBJ2-3, with 13 nucleotides matching TRBD2. J was trimmed by 6 bases and V by 6 bases; bases with no gene match: 0. This CDR3 comprises 13 residues. The germline V gene has CDR1 SGHTA and CDR2 FQGTGA. This CDR3 is CASRTSGRDTQYF. CDR3 bases: TGTGCCAGCAGGACTAGCGGGAGGGATACGCAGTATTTT.

Of note for this clonotype: A much larger clone sits a single nucleotide away, making a read error possible. The chain couples TRBV6-1 to TRBJ2-7; no definite D call. Trimming cost V 3 bases and J 3 bases, with 3 bases left between them. Looked up from germline, CDR1 is MNHNS and CDR2 is SASEGT. The CDR3 has 11 residues. The chain's CDR3 is CASSDCYEQYF. CDR3 sequence (DNA): TGTGCCAGCAGTGACTGCTACGAGCAGTACTTC.

J is TRBJ2-7 and V is TRBV12-3 or TRBV12-4; 14 nucleotides agree with TRBD2. This CDR3 contains 16 residues. The V and J ends lost 4 bases and 3 bases, in that order; junction bases with no gene match: 5. The CDR3 region has the DNA TGTGCCAGCAGTTGGACGACTAGCGGGGGGGACTACGAGCAGTACTTC. Encoded protein: CASSWTTSGGDYEQYF.

This chain joins TRBV20-1 and TRBJ2-3, with 9 positions matching TRBD2. V was pared by 0 bases and J by 0 bases, with 4 bases of the junction left unmatched. CDR3 length equals 16 residues. Germline V gives CDR1 DFQATT, CDR2 SNEGSKA (reference sequence). This CDR3 is CSAREPGLASTDTQYF. For the CDR3, the DNA is TGCAGTGCTAGAGAGCCGGGACTAGCTAGCACAGATACGCAGTATTTT.

The V and J genes are TRBV20-1 and TRBJ2-3; D not certain. Germline CDR1 and CDR2: DFQATT and SNEGSKA (reference sequence). This CDR3 contains 15 residues. Between the trimmed V and J ends, which lost 5 bases and 1 base, there was a span of 16 bases. The CDR3 here is CSAWASSVGTDTQYF. Written as DNA, the CDR3 is TGCAGTGCTTGGGCTAGTAGTGTGGGCACAGATACGCAGTATTTT.

The rearrangement links TRBV6-5 to TRBJ1-2; 7 positions agree with TRBD1. The CDR3 extends over 17 amino acids. The V and J ends lost 5 bases and 6 bases, in that order; junction bases with no gene match: 18. Germline V gene lookup returns CDR1 MNHEY and CDR2 SVGAGI. The CDR3 region has the DNA TGTGCCAGCAGTCCCTTTTGGACCTTAGGGACAGTCGATGGCTACACCTTC. Amino acids: CASSPFWTLGTVDGYTF.

This clonotype was observed a single time. The V and J genes are TRBV25-1 and TRBJ1-2, with a possible D match to TRBD1 (5 bases). Trimming shortened V by 6 bases and J by 6 bases, and 17 bases separated the two germline ends. The CDR3 loop spans 14 amino acids. CDR1 and CDR2 (germline): MGHDK, SYGVNS. The CDR3, as DNA: TGTGCCAGCAGGGATGCGGGGGGTATGCATGGCTACACCTTC. Its translation is CASRDAGGMHGYTF.

CDR3 sequence reads: CASSPDREQDTQYF. CDR3 coding DNA: TGCGCCAGCAGCCCCGACAGGGAGCAAGATACGCAGTATTTT. This chain links TRBV5-1 with TRBJ2-3; 7 bases agree with TRBD1. Germline V gives CDR1 SGHRS, CDR2 YFSETQ. CDR3 length: 14 residues. Trimming cost V 4 bases and J 5 bases; bases outside gene matches: 7.

The genes are TRBV6-5 and TRBJ2-7, with 8 bases fitting TRBD1. The CDR3 has 15 amino acids. Germline trimming cut 0 bases from V and 3 bases from J; bases unmatched to any gene: 4. Germline V gives CDR1 MNHEY, CDR2 SVGAGI. The CDR3 region is CASSYSDRGGYEQYF. The CDR3 DNA sequence: TGTGCCAGCAGTTACTCCGACAGGGGAGGCTACGAGCAGTACTTC.

As for this clonotype: One end of the junction varies from germline; a read error may be responsible. The chain carries TRBV7-2 and TRBJ2-3, with 7 bases fitting TRBD2. The CDR3 has 14 residues. The germline CDR1 and CDR2 sequences are SGHTA and FQGNSA. The CDR3 DNA is TGTGCCCGCAGCTTAGTACCGGGAGGAGATAATCAGTATTTT. Protein: CARSLVPGGDNQYF.

The V gene is TRBV6-5, the J gene TRBJ1-2, with 7 bases fitting TRBD1. The CDR3 runs 14 residues. The J segment lost 4 bases and the V segment lost 6 bases, leaving 8 bases of the junction unmatched. Germline V CDR1 and CDR2: MNHEY, SVGAGI. The CDR3 DNA reads TGTGCCAGCAGGCGACAGGGAGGGCCCTATGGCTACACCTTC. As protein: CASRRQGGPYGYTF.

V usage is TRBV10-3 and J usage is TRBJ1-5, with 7 bases aligning to TRBD1. Per the germline V gene, CDR1 is ENHRY and CDR2 is SYGVKD. V was clipped by 10 bases and J by 5 bases; unmatched bases: 14. This CDR3 is built from 15 residues. In DNA form, the CDR3 reads TGTGCCAGCACCGCGGGACAGAACCCAGATCAGCCCCAGCATTTT. As protein: CASTAGQNPDQPQHF.

The chain recombines TRBV10-3 with TRBJ2-7; D unresolved. Trimming cost V 10 bases and J 2 bases, with 18 bases left between them. Germline CDR1 is ENHRY and CDR2 is SYGVKD. CDR3 length: 14 residues. The CDR3 DNA reads as TGTGCCAGCAGCTCTGGACGGAATACCTACGAGCAGTACTTC. Translating it yields CASSSGRNTYEQYF.

The chain joins TRBV7-9 to TRBJ2-7; D is possibly TRBD2 (5 bases). This CDR3 has 14 residues. CDR1 is SEHNR, CDR2 FQNEAQ, per germline (reference sequence). V was trimmed by 3 bases and J by 2 bases, leaving 11 bases between them. The CDR3 nucleotides read TGTGCCAGCAGCTTTCCCGGGATCGCCTACGAGCAGTACTTC. This translates into CASSFPGIAYEQYF.

The V and J genes are TRBV20-1 and TRBJ2-1; maybe TRBD2 (7 bases). V lost 1 base to trimming and J lost 9 bases, with 19 bases between them. The CDR3 has 15 amino acids. The germline gives CDR1 DFQATT, CDR2 SNEGSKA (reference sequence). The CDR3 DNA is TGCAGTGCTAGAGGGGGGGGGGCCAAGGTTACTGAGCAGTTCTTC. This translates into CSARGGGAKVTEQFF.

This clonotype was counted ten times or more. For the CDR3, the DNA is TGTGCCAGTAGTCCCCGCGGCTCCTACGAGCAGTACTTC. This encodes CASSPRGSYEQYF. This sequence joins TRBV19 and TRBJ2-7; D uncertain. The V end was cut by 5 bases, the J end by 0 bases, with 8 bases between. Germline V gives CDR1 LNHDA, CDR2 SQIVND (reference sequence). The CDR3 consists of 13 residues.

Concerning this clonotype: The germline gene is not matched at one end of the junction; a read error may be the cause. The gene calls are TRBV20-1 and TRBJ1-3; D not resolved. The CDR3 is 13 residues long. Germline V gene sequence: CDR1 DFQATT, CDR2 SNEGSKA (reference sequence). CDR3 region: CSARDLVAWHIHF. The CDR3 nucleotides read TGCAGTGCTAGAGATCTCGTCGCCTGGCACATACATTTT.